This T cell receptor (beta chain) was recovered during a study of blood T cell repertoires in COVID-19. On the study more broadly: The cDNA or gDNA used as material had been derived from T cells, B-cell-depleted T cells, or PBMCs.

This table comes from immunoSEQ multiplex PCR, and its TCRdb copy is limited to in-frame clones, with some not included. Of hundreds of thousands of clones listed, roughly 82% are singletons. This receptor was identified in a woman between 65 and 79 years old with acute or convalescent COVID-19. Sequences were obtained from peripheral blood.

The CDR3 sequence is CASTGDRGLSGYTF. In DNA form, the CDR3 reads TGTGCCAGCACCGGGGACAGGGGGCTCAGTGGCTACACCTTC. The J gene is TRBJ1-2, the V gene TRBV6-6, with 12 bases that match TRBD1. V lost 7 bases to trimming and J lost 7 bases; unmatched junction nucleotides: 7. The CDR3 extends over 14 amino acids. Germline V gene lookup returns CDR1 MNHNY and CDR2 SVGAGI (reference sequence).